Below are 4 T cell receptor beta chains sequenced from a single sample in a study of T cell responses to AZD1222 COVID-19 vaccine. Only in-frame clones appear in the TCRdb table, and some are missing; sequencing was by immunoSEQ multiplex PCR. The profile shows 150,000 to 200,000 clones, 80% to 90% of them singletons. The sample consisted of peripheral blood, taken on day 0 of MenACWY control vaccination. These TCRs come from an adult in good health.

The chain carries TRBV28 and TRBJ1-2, with D perhaps matching TRBD1 (5 bases). CDR3 length: 16 amino acids. V gave up 6 bases and J gave up 4 bases, with 21 bases separating them. Germline loops: CDR1 MDHEN, CDR2 SYDVKM. The CDR3 loop reads CASSLTAQGAGYGYTF. For the CDR3, the DNA is TGTGCCAGCAGCTTAACGGCTCAGGGTGCGGGCTATGGCTACACCTTC.

This chain links TRBV19 with TRBJ2-6; D uncertain. The CDR3 sequence is 15 residues long. The germline gives CDR1 LNHDA, CDR2 SQIVND (reference sequence). Trimming cost V 1 base and J 3 bases, with 7 bases left between them. The CDR3 sequence: CASSIVGRGANVLTF. The CDR3 coding sequence is TGTGCCAGTAGTATAGTAGGGCGTGGGGCCAACGTCCTGACTTTC.

The chain recombines TRBV7-2 with TRBJ2-1, with TRBD2 identical over 8 bases. Per the germline V gene, CDR1 is SGHTA and CDR2 is FQGNSA. This CDR3 has 15 residues. J lost 11 bases, V lost 0 bases, and 9 bases had no gene match. This chain's CDR3 is CASSLASGAPNKQFF. CDR3 in DNA: TGTGCCAGCAGCTTAGCTAGCGGGGCCCCCAACAAGCAGTTCTTC.

This clone was detected only once. The chain is built from TRBV3-1 (or the pseudogene TRBV3-2) and TRBJ2-7; no definite D call. The CDR3 is made up of 14 amino acids. The V end was cut by 4 bases, the J end by 0 bases, with 10 bases between. From germline, CDR1 is LGHDT and CDR2 YNNKEL (reference sequence). The CDR3 here is CASSLKGISYEQYF. The CDR3 region has the DNA TGTGCCAGCAGCCTCAAGGGCATCTCCTACGAGCAGTACTTC.